This entry concerns a single T cell receptor beta chain. The data derive from a study of blood T cell repertoires in COVID-19. Profiled with immunoSEQ multiplex PCR; TCRdb holds only in-frame clones, not every one. This sample carries a few hundred thousand clones, 75% to 90% of them seen once, and the ten largest clones take 8.8%. This CDR3 is 12 amino acids long. Germline V gives CDR1 WNHNN, CDR2 SYGVQD (reference sequence). The chain carries TRBV10-1 and TRBJ2-1, with D possibly being TRBD2 (6 bases). Sequenced material: PBMCs or T cells enriched from blood (not recorded which). This sequence was found in a man aged 35 to 55 who had recovered from COVID-19. CDR3 protein: CAEPSVYNEQFF. Here the CDR3 DNA reads TGCGCGGAGCCTAGCGTCTACAATGAGCAGTTCTTC.